Listed below are T cell receptor beta chains from one sample, sequenced in a study of cytomegalovirus exposure and HLA in healthy donors. Generated by immunoSEQ multiplex PCR, the TCRdb table keeps only in-frame clones and is missing some. The sample has around 400,000 clones, roughly 90% seen once. The source material was PBMCs. The receptors were sampled from a woman aged 18-29 years in good health and CMV-seronegative. Each CDR3 is given with its conserved first and last residue. The D gene is left open where the match is weak. A row's size may be missing; if present it is once, few, many or a size class.

cdr3_length	v_call	clone_size	d_call	j_call	cdr3_aa	cdr3_nt
16	TRBV27	.	TRBD2	TRBJ2-4	CASSFSSGSHLNIQYF	TGTGCCAGCAGTTTTTCTAGCGGGAGCCACTTAAACATTCAGTACTTC
14	TRBV29-1	.	TRBD2	TRBJ2-7	CSVEEASGTYEQYF	TGCAGCGTTGAAGAGGCTAGCGGGACCTACGAGCAGTACTTC
11	TRBV20-1	once	.	TRBJ1-1	CSAQGTTEAFF	TGCAGTGCCCAGGGCACCACTGAAGCTTTCTTT
14	TRBV19	.	.	TRBJ2-7	CASSIDLRQLEQYF	TGTGCCAGTAGTATAGATCTGAGGCAGCTCGAGCAGTACTTC
15	TRBV29-1	.	.	TRBJ2-7	CSVEGTGQTSYEQYF	TGCAGCGTTGAAGGCACCGGACAGACAAGCTACGAGCAGTACTTC
14	TRBV5-1	once	.	TRBJ2-7	CASSPEDFSYEQYF	TGCGCCAGCAGCCCGGAGGACTTTTCCTACGAGCAGTACTTC
16	TRBV6-1	.	TRBD2	TRBJ2-1	CASSAPPGGGHNEQFF	TGTGCCAGCAGTGCCCCCCCGGGCGGGGGACACAATGAGCAGTTCTTC
12	TRBV30	few	.	TRBJ1-1	CAWSVPGAEAFF	TGTGCCTGGAGTGTACCGGGGGCTGAAGCTTTCTTT
13	TRBV19	.	.	TRBJ1-2	CASSKTAPQGYTF	TGTGCCAGTAGTAAGACAGCGCCGCAGGGCTACACCTTC
13	TRBV29-1	.	.	TRBJ1-3	CSVLGEAGNTIYF	TGCAGCGTGCTAGGAGAGGCTGGAAACACCATATATTTT
9	TRBV5-5	.	.	TRBJ2-1	CASSSGQFF	TGTGCCAGCAGCTCCGGGCAGTTCTTC
13	TRBV2	.	.	TRBJ2-3	CASWRASTDTQYF	TGTGCCAGCTGGAGGGCCAGCACAGATACGCAGTATTTT
10	TRBV6-1	once	.	TRBJ2-7	CATRVYEQYF	TGTGCCACGAGAGTTTACGAGCAGTACTTC
15	TRBV5-4	.	TRBD1	TRBJ2-7	CASSGAGTGFYEQYF	TGTGCCAGCAGCGGCGCCGGGACAGGGTTTTACGAGCAGTACTTC
17	TRBV2	.	TRBD1	TRBJ2-5	CASSEARDRGPEETQYF	TGTGCCAGCAGTGAAGCAAGAGACAGGGGGCCCGAAGAGACCCAGTACTTC
15	TRBV5-1	.	.	TRBJ2-3	CASSLASRRTDTQYF	TGCGCCAGCAGCTTGGCTAGTCGGCGCACAGATACGCAGTATTTT
14	TRBV27	.	TRBD1	TRBJ2-3	CASSWRQGSDTQYF	TGTGCCAGCAGTTGGAGACAGGGGTCGGATACGCAGTATTTT
14	TRBV28	.	.	TRBJ1-5	CATESAVSNQPQHF	TGTGCAACGGAGTCAGCCGTTAGCAATCAGCCCCAGCATTTT
15	TRBV9	.	TRBD1	TRBJ2-7	CASSVDPGQKYEQYF	TGTGCCAGCAGCGTAGATCCGGGACAGAAATACGAGCAGTACTTC
15	TRBV18	.	TRBD1	TRBJ2-7	CASSQVTGTPNEQYF	TGTGCCAGCTCACAAGTGACAGGGACCCCCAACGAGCAGTACTTC
16	TRBV11-1	.	.	TRBJ2-1	CASSLGQQITYNEQFF	TGTGCCAGCAGCTTAGGCCAACAGATCACCTACAATGAGCAGTTCTTC
15	TRBV5-4	once	TRBD2	TRBJ2-3	CASSSGGTSPDTQYF	TGTGCCAGCAGCTCCGGCGGGACTAGCCCAGATACGCAGTATTTT
14	TRBV7-6	.	.	TRBJ1-4	CASSYPGQGEKLFF	TGTGCCAGCAGCTACCCGGGCCAGGGTGAAAAACTGTTTTTT
15	TRBV7-9	.	TRBD1	TRBJ1-1	CASSQTTGGNTEAFF	TGTGCCAGCAGCCAAACGACAGGGGGGAACACTGAAGCTTTCTTT
15	TRBV28	.	.	TRBJ1-2	CASSLSAGGDYGYTF	TGTGCCAGCAGTTTATCCGCCGGAGGAGACTATGGCTACACCTTC
11	TRBV2	.	.	TRBJ2-7	CASSQTYEQYF	TGTGCCAGCAGCCAGACTTACGAGCAGTACTTC
17	TRBV2	.	TRBD1	TRBJ1-2	CASSPIGWTGGIYGYTF	TGTGCCAGCAGCCCTATTGGGTGGACAGGGGGTATCTATGGCTACACCTTC
16	TRBV6-1	.	.	TRBJ2-6	CASSGQYLSGANVLTF	TGTGCCAGCAGTGGACAGTACCTCTCTGGGGCCAACGTCCTGACTTTC
13	TRBV29-1	once	.	TRBJ1-5	CSVGAAPGQPQHF	TGCAGCGTTGGAGCGGCCCCGGGGCAGCCCCAGCATTTT
14	TRBV19	.	TRBD2	TRBJ2-2	CASRSGRESGELFF	TGTGCCAGTAGAAGCGGGAGGGAATCCGGGGAGCTGTTTTTT
15	TRBV28	.	TRBD2	TRBJ2-7	CASRASGALYYEQYF	TGTGCCAGCAGAGCCAGCGGGGCCCTCTACTACGAGCAGTACTTC
15	TRBV25-1	.	.	TRBJ1-2	CASSDPGGLDYGYTF	TGTGCCAGCAGTGACCCCGGGGGGCTGGACTATGGCTACACCTTC
10	TRBV30	few	.	TRBJ1-1	CAWTHTEAFF	TGTGCCTGGACCCATACTGAAGCTTTCTTT
14	TRBV5-1	.	TRBD1	TRBJ1-3	CASSVTGGGNTIYF	TGCGCCAGCAGCGTGACAGGGGGTGGAAACACCATATATTTT
16	TRBV10-3	.	.	TRBJ2-1	CAISESPKSLGDEQFF	TGTGCCATCAGTGAGTCGCCAAAGAGCCTAGGGGATGAGCAGTTCTTC
14	TRBV28	.	TRBD1	TRBJ1-5	CASRKDRENQPQHF	TGTGCCAGCAGGAAGGACAGGGAGAATCAGCCCCAGCATTTT
14	TRBV19	.	TRBD1	TRBJ2-3	CASSGDRDADTQYF	TGTGCCAGTAGTGGGGACAGGGACGCAGATACGCAGTATTTT
13	TRBV2	.	.	TRBJ1-2	CASSEGGDYGYTF	TGTGCCAGCAGTGAGGGGGGGGACTATGGCTACACCTTC
19	TRBV4-1	.	.	TRBJ1-2	CASSQEGSGGLLLPSGYTF	TGCGCCAGCAGCCAAGAGGGTTCCGGAGGGTTACTCCTTCCCAGTGGCTACACCTTC
15	TRBV7-8	.	TRBD1	TRBJ2-7	CASSPGQGVLYEQYF	TGTGCCAGCAGCCCGGGACAGGGGGTTCTCTACGAGCAGTACTTC
16	TRBV28	.	.	TRBJ1-4	CASSLFHPGGHEKLFF	TGTGCCAGCAGTCTCTTTCATCCCGGAGGGCATGAAAAACTGTTTTTT
15	TRBV4-1	.	.	TRBJ1-1	CASSPDTFMNTEAFF	TGCGCCAGCAGCCCCGACACTTTCATGAACACTGAAGCTTTCTTT
14	TRBV6-6	.	TRBD1	TRBJ1-2	CASSFHPGTEGYTF	TGTGCCAGCAGTTTCCACCCCGGGACAGAAGGCTACACCTTC
15	TRBV27	.	TRBD2	TRBJ2-3	CASSLFAGVKDTQYF	TGTGCCAGCAGTTTATTCGCGGGAGTGAAAGATACGCAGTATTTT
16	TRBV21-1	once	.	TRBJ2-7	CASSKARGGDSYEQYF	TGTGCCAGCAGCAAAGCAAGGGGCGGGGACTCCTACGAGCAGTACTTC
17	TRBV11-1	.	.	TRBJ2-5	CASSFGMSPGVGETQYF	TGTGCCAGCAGCTTTGGGATGTCGCCCGGGGTCGGGGAGACCCAGTACTTC
14	TRBV29-1	.	.	TRBJ1-2	CSVERRGGHYGYTF	TGCAGCGTTGAAAGACGGGGGGGACATTATGGCTACACCTTC
12	TRBV7-2	.	.	TRBJ1-5	CASSLERQPQHF	TGTGCCAGCAGCTTAGAGCGGCAGCCCCAGCATTTT
16	TRBV27	.	TRBD2	TRBJ2-1	CASSLSPSGSYNEQFF	TGTGCCAGCAGTTTATCCCCTAGCGGCTCCTACAATGAGCAGTTCTTC
12	TRBV28	.	.	TRBJ1-2	CASSPGLYGYTF	TGTGCCAGCAGTCCGGGACTCTATGGCTACACCTTC
14	TRBV11-2	once	.	TRBJ2-1	CASSLTNSYNEQFF	TGTGCCAGCAGCTTAACTAACTCCTACAATGAGCAGTTCTTC
15	TRBV11-2	.	TRBD2	TRBJ2-1	CASSLRGLAGNEQFF	TGTGCCAGCAGCTTAAGAGGGCTAGCGGGTAATGAGCAGTTCTTC
15	TRBV19	.	TRBD1	TRBJ1-2	CASSKEQGADYGYTF	TGTGCCAGTAGTAAGGAGCAGGGGGCAGACTATGGCTACACCTTC
15	TRBV28	.	TRBD2	TRBJ2-7	CASSPGLAGVREQYF	TGTGCCAGCAGCCCGGGACTAGCGGGAGTGAGGGAGCAGTACTTC